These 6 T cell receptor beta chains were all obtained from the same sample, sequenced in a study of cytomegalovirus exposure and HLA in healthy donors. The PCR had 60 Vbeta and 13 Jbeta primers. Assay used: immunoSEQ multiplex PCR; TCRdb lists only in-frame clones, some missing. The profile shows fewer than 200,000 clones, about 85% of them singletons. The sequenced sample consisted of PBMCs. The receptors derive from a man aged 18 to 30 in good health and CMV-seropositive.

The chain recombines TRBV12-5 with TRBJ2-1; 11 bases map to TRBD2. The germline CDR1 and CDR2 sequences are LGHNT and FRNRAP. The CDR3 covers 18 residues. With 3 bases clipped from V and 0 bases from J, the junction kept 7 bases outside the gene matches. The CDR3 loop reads CASGFRTSGSSSYNEQFF. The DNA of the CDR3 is TGTGCTAGTGGTTTTCGGACTAGCGGGTCGAGCTCCTACAATGAGCAGTTCTTC.

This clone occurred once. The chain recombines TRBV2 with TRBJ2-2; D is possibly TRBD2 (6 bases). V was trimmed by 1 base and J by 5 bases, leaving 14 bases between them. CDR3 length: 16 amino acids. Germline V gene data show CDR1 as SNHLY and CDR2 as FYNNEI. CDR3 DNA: TGTGCCAGCAGTGAAGAGGAAGGGACTGGTACCGGGGAGCTGTTTTTT. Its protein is CASSEEEGTGTGELFF.

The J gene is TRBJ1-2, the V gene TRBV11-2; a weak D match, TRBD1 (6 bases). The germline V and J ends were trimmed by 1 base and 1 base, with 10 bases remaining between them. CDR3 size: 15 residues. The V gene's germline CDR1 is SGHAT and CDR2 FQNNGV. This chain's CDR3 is CASSLVQGSNYGYTF. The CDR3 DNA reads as TGTGCCAGCAGCTTAGTGCAGGGGAGTAACTATGGCTACACCTTC.

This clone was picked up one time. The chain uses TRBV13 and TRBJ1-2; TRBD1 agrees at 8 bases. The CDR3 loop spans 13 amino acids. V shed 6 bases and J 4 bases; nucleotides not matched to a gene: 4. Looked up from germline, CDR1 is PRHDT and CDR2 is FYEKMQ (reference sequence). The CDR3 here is CASRPQGAYGYTF. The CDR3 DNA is TGTGCCAGCAGGCCGCAGGGGGCCTATGGCTACACCTTC.

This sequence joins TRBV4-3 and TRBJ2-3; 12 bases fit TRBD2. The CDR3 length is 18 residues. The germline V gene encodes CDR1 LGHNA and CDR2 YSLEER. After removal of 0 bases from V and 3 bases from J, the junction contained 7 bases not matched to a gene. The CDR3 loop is CASSQETGLAGWTDTQYF. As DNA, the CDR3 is TGCGCCAGCAGCCAAGAGACAGGACTAGCGGGGTGGACAGATACGCAGTATTTT.

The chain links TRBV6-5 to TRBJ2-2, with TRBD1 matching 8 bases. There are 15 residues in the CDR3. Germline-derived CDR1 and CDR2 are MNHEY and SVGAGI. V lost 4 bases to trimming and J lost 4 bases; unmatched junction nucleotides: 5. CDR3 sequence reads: CASSWGTGGTGELFF. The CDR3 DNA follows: TGTGCCAGCAGTTGGGGTACAGGGGGCACCGGGGAGCTGTTTTTT.